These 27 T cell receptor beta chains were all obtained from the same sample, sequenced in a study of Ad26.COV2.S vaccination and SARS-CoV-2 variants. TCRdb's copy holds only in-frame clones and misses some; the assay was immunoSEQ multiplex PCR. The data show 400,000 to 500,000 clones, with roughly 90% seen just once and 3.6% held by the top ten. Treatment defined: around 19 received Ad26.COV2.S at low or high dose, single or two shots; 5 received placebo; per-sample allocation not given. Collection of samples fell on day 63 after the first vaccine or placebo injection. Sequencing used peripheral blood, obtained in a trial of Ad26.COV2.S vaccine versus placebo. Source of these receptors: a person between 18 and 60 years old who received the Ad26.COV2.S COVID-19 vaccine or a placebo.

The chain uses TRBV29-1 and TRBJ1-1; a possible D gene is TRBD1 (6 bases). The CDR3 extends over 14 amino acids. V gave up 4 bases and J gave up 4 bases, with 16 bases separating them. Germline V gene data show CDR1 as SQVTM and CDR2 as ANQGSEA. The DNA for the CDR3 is TGCAGCGTTGGGGTGGGGGGCTTTGCCACTGAAGCTTTCTTT. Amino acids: CSVGVGGFATEAFF.

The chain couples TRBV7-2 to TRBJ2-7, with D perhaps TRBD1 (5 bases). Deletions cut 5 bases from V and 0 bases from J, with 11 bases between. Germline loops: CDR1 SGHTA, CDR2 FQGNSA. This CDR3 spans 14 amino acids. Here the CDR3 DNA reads TGTGCCAGCAGCACCGACAGCGCCTCCTACGAGCAGTACTTC. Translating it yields CASSTDSASYEQYF.

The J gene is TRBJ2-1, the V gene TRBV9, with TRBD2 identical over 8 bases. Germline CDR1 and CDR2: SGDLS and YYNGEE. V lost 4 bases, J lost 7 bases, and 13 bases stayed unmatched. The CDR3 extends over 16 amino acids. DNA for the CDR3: TGTGCCAGCAGCCCAGCGTACGGGGGGGCCGGGAATGAGCAGTTCTTC. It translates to CASSPAYGGAGNEQFF.

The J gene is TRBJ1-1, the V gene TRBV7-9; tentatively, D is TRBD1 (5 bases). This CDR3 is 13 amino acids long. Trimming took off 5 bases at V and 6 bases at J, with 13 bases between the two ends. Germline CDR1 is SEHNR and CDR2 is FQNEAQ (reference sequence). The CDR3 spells CASSRGGGSEAFF. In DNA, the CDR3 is TGTGCCAGCAGCCGTGGTGGGGGGTCTGAAGCTTTCTTT.

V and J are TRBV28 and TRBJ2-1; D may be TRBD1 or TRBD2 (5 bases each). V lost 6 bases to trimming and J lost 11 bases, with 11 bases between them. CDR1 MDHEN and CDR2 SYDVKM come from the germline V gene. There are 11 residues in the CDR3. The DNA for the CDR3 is TGTGCCAGCAGAACCCCGGGACAGCAGTTCTTC. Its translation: CASRTPGQQFF.

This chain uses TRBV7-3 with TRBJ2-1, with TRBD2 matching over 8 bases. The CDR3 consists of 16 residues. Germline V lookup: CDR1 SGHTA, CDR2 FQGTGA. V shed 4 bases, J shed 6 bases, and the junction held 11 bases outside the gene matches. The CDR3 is CASSSHGGATINEQFF. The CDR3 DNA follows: TGTGCCAGCAGCTCTCACGGGGGGGCGACAATCAATGAGCAGTTCTTC.

For the CDR3, the DNA is TGTGCCAGCAGCTTATCAGGGCGAACCTACAATGAGCAGTTCTTC. This codes for CASSLSGRTYNEQFF. This chain joins TRBV7-6 and TRBJ2-1; tentatively, D is TRBD1 (5 bases). Per the germline V gene, CDR1 is SGHVS and CDR2 is FNYEAQ. This CDR3 is 15 amino acids long. The ends were cut back, 2 bases at V and 2 bases at J, with 10 bases in the middle.

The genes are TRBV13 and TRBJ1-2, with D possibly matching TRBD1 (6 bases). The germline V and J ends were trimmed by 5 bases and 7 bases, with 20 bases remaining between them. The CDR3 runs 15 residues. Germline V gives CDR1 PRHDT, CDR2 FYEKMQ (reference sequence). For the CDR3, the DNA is TGTGCCAGCAGCGCGACAGGTGGTCCCACGATTGGCTACACCTTC. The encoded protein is CASSATGGPTIGYTF.

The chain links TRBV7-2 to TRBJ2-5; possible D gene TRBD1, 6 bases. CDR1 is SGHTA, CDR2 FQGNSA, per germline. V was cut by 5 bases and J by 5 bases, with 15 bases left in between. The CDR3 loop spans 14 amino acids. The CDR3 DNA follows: TGTGCCAGCAGCCTCCTGGGGGCCGGGGAGACCCAGTACTTC. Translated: CASSLLGAGETQYF.

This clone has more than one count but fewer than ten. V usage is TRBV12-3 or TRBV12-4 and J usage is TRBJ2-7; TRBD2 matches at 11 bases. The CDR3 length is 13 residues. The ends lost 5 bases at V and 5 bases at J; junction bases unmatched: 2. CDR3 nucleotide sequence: TGTGCCAGCAGTCCGGGACTAGCGGACGAGCAGTACTTC. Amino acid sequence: CASSPGLADEQYF.

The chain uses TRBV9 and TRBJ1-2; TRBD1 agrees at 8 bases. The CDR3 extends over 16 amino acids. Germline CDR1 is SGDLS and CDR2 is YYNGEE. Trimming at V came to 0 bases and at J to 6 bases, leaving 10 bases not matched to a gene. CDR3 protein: CASSVGRGLTRDGYTF. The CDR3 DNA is TGTGCCAGCAGCGTAGGCAGGGGGCTTACTAGGGATGGCTACACCTTC.

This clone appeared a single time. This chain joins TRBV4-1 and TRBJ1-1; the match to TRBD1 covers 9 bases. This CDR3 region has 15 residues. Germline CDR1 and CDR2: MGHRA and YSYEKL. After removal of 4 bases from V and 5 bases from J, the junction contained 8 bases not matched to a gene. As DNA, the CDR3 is TGCGCCAGCAGCCTCCTAGGGACAGGGTTGACTGAAGCTTTCTTT. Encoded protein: CASSLLGTGLTEAFF.

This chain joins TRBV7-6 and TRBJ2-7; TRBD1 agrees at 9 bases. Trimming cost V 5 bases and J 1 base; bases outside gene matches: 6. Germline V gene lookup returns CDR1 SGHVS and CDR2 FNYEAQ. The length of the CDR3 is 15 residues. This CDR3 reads CASSVLGQGSYEQYF. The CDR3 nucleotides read TGTGCCAGCAGCGTGTTGGGACAGGGATCCTACGAGCAGTACTTC.

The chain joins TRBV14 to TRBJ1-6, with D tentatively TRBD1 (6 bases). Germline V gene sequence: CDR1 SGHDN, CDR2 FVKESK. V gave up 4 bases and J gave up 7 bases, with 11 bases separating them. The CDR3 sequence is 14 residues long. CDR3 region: CASSPRGTNSPLHF. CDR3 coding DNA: TGTGCCAGCAGCCCCCGCGGGACAAATTCACCCCTCCACTTT. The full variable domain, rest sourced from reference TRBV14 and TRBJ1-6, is EAGVTQFPSHSVIEKGQTVTLRCDPISGHDNLYWYRRVMGKEIKFLLHFVKESKQDESGMPNNRFLAERTGGTYSTLKVQPAELEDSGVYFCASSPRGTNSPLHFGNGTRLTVT.

DNA of the CDR3: TGTGCCAGCAGCCCGAGGACAGGGTCCCCCGATGAGCAGTTCTTC. It is translated as CASSPRTGSPDEQFF. This chain uses TRBV11-2 with TRBJ2-1; 8 nucleotides match TRBD1. The V gene end was trimmed by 5 bases and the J gene end by 8 bases; junction bases not matched to a gene: 11. Germline V gene sequence: CDR1 SGHAT, CDR2 FQNNGV. The CDR3 loop spans 15 amino acids.

The CDR3 DNA reads TGTGCCAGCAGCTTAGGGGTCCGCTACGAGCAGTACTTC. Translated: CASSLGVRYEQYF. The rearrangement uses TRBV11-2 and TRBJ2-7, with no clear D. V lost 1 base and J 3 bases, leaving 7 bases between the germline ends. CDR3 length equals 13 residues. Germline CDR1 reads SGHAT; CDR2 reads FQNNGV.

In DNA form, the CDR3 reads TGCGCCAGCAGCGCTAGCGGGGGGAGCTCCTACGAGCAGTACTTC. This encodes CASSASGGSSYEQYF. This chain uses TRBV5-1 with TRBJ2-7; 11 nucleotides agree with TRBD2. The junction had 3 bases not matched to a gene; V was cut back by 4 bases and J by 0 bases. CDR3 length equals 15 residues. The germline gives CDR1 SGHRS, CDR2 YFSETQ.

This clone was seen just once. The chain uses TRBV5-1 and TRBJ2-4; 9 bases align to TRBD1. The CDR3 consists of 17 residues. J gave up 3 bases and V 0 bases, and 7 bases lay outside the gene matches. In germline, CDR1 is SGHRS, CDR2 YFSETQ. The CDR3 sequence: CASSLEQGAIGKNIQYF. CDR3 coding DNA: TGCGCCAGCAGCTTGGAACAGGGGGCAATAGGCAAAAACATTCAGTACTTC.

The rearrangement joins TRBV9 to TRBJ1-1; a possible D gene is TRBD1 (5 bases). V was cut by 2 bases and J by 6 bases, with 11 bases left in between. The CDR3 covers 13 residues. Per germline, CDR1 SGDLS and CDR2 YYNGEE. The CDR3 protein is CASSVPGGSEAFF. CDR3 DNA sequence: TGTGCCAGCAGCGTGCCCGGGGGGTCTGAAGCTTTCTTT.

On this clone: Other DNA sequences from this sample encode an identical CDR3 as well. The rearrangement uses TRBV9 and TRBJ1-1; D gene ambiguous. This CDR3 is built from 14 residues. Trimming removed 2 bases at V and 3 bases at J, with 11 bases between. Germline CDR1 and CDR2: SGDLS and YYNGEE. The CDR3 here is CASSVRGRDTEAFF. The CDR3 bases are TGTGCCAGCAGCGTCCGGGGTAGGGACACTGAAGCTTTCTTT.

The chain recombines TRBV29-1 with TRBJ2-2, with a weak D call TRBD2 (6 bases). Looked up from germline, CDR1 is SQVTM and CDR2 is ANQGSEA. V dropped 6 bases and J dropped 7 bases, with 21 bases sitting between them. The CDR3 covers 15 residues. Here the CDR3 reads CSVPRGGDPNGELFF. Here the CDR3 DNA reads TGCAGCGTCCCTCGTGGAGGGGATCCAAACGGGGAGCTGTTTTTT.

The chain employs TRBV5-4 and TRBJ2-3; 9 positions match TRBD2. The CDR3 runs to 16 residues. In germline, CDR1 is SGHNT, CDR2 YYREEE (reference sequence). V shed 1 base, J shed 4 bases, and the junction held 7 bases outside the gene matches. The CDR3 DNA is TGTGCCAGCAGCTTGTTTTTAGCGGGGGCGTCAGATACGCAGTATTTT. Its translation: CASSLFLAGASDTQYF.

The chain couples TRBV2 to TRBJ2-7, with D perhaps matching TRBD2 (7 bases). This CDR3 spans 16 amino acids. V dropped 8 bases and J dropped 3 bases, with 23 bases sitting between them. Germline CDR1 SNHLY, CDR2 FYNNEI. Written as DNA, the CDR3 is TGTGCCAGCTCGAGGATCCGGGGGGCCGGGTTCTACGAGCAGTACTTC. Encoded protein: CASSRIRGAGFYEQYF.

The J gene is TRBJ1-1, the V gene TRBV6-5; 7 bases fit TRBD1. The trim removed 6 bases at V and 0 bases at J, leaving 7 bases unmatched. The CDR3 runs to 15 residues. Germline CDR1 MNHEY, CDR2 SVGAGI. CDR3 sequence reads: CASRPGQVLNTEAFF. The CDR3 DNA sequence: TGTGCCAGCAGACCCGGACAGGTCCTGAACACTGAAGCTTTCTTT.

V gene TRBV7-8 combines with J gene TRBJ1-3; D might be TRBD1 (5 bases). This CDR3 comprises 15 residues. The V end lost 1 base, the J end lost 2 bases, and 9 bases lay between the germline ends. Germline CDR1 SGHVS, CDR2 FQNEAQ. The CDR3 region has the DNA TGTGCCAGCAGCTTAGGTGGGGGAACTGGAAACACCATATATTTT. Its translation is CASSLGGGTGNTIYF. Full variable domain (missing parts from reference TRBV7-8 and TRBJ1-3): GAGVSQSPRYKVAKRGQDVALRCDPISGHVSLFWYQQALGQGPEFLTYFQNEAQLDKSGLPSDRFFAERPEGSVSTLKIQRTQQEDSAVYLCASSLGGGTGNTIYFGEGSWLTVV.

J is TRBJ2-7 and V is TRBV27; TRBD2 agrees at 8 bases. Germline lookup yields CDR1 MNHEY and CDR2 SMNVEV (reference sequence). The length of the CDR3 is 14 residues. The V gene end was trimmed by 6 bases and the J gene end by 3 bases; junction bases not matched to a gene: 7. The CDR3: CASSLSGGRYEQYF. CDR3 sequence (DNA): TGTGCCAGCAGCCTAAGCGGGGGCCGCTACGAGCAGTACTTC.

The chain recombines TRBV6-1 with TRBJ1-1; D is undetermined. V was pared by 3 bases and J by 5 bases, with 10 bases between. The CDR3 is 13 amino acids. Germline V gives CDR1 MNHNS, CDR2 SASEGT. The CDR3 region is CASSEYLITEAFF. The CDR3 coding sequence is TGTGCCAGCAGTGAGTACTTGATTACTGAAGCTTTCTTT.